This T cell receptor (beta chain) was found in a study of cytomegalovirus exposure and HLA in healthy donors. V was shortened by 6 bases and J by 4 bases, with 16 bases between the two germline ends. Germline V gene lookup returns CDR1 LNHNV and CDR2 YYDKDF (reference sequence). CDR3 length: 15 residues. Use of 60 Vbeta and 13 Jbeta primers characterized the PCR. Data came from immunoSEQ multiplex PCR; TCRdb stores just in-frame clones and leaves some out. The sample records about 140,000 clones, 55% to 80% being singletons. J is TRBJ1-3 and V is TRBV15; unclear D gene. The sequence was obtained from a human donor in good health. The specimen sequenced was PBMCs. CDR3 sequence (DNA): TGTGCCACCAGGGATCCTGGAGTTCCGGGAAACACCATATATTTT. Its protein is CATRDPGVPGNTIYF.